Listed below are T cell receptor beta chains from one sample, sequenced in a study of T cell changes during pregnancy in multiple sclerosis. The data were produced by immunoSEQ multiplex PCR, yet TCRdb's version contains in-frame clones alone and is incomplete. The sample carries about 60,000 clones, 90% to 95% recorded once. The sample in question was CD4+ T cells from peripheral blood mononuclear cells, obtained in the second trimester of pregnancy. All receptors come from a female donor with multiple sclerosis, enrolled in a pregnancy study. The CDR3 runs from the conserved cysteine through the conserved F or W. The D gene is left open where the match is weak.

j_gene: TRBJ2-7; v_gene: TRBV10-2; d_gene: NA; CDR3nt: TGCGCCAGCAGCCGGACAGAGACCTACGAGCAGTACTTC; CDR3aa: CASSRTETYEQYF
j_gene: TRBJ1-5; v_gene: TRBV18; d_gene: TRBD1; CDR3nt: TGTGCCAGCTCACCAACAGGGGGCGCGAACCAGCCCCAGCATTTT; CDR3aa: CASSPTGGANQPQHF
j_gene: TRBJ2-7; v_gene: TRBV11-2; d_gene: TRBD2; CDR3nt: TGTGCCAGCAGCTCGCTCAGGGCGGGAGCAAGCGAGCAGTACTTC; CDR3aa: CASSSLRAGASEQYF
j_gene: TRBJ1-6; v_gene: TRBV5-6; d_gene: TRBD1; CDR3nt: TGTGCCAGCAGCCTGCTTAGACAGGGCGGACATTCACCCCTCCACTTT; CDR3aa: CASSLLRQGGHSPLHF
j_gene: TRBJ2-1; v_gene: TRBV2; d_gene: TRBD2; CDR3nt: TGTGCCAGCAGCGGACTAGCGGGAGGATGGGAGCAGTTCTTC; CDR3aa: CASSGLAGGWEQFF
j_gene: TRBJ1-1; v_gene: TRBV28; d_gene: NA; CDR3nt: TGTGCCAGCATAAGTACAGGGCTGAACACTGAAGCTTTCTTT; CDR3aa: CASISTGLNTEAFF
j_gene: TRBJ2-7; v_gene: TRBV7-7; d_gene: TRBD1; CDR3nt: TGTGCCAGCAGCTTAGTGGAAGGGGACAGGGACATCTACGAGCAGTACTTC; CDR3aa: CASSLVEGDRDIYEQYF
j_gene: TRBJ2-3; v_gene: TRBV6-5; d_gene: NA; CDR3nt: TGTGCCAGCAGTTACGGGTTAGCGAGCACAGATACGCAGTATTTT; CDR3aa: CASSYGLASTDTQYF
j_gene: TRBJ1-2; v_gene: TRBV30; d_gene: TRBD1; CDR3nt: TGTGCCTGGAGCGACGTAGGGGGCGATGGCTACACCTTC; CDR3aa: CAWSDVGGDGYTF
j_gene: TRBJ2-3; v_gene: TRBV28; d_gene: TRBD2; CDR3nt: TGTGCCAGCAGTTCTCTAGCGGGCCTGGGCACAGATACGCAGTATTTT; CDR3aa: CASSSLAGLGTDTQYF
j_gene: TRBJ2-5; v_gene: TRBV4-2; d_gene: NA; CDR3nt: TGTGCCAGCAGCCAAGATAGGAGGGAGGAAGAGACCCAGTACTTC; CDR3aa: CASSQDRREEETQYF
j_gene: TRBJ1-1; v_gene: TRBV6-5; d_gene: NA; CDR3nt: TGTGCCAGCAGTTATACGGTGAACACTGAAGCTTTCTTT; CDR3aa: CASSYTVNTEAFF
j_gene: TRBJ2-2; v_gene: TRBV5-1; d_gene: NA; CDR3nt: TGCGCCAGCAGCTTGGGACCAGACTCTGCGAACACCGGGGAGCTGTTTTTT; CDR3aa: CASSLGPDSANTGELFF
j_gene: TRBJ1-1; v_gene: TRBV19; d_gene: NA; CDR3nt: TGTGCCAGTAGCCTATCAGGGAGGGGCGCTGAAGCTTTCTTT; CDR3aa: CASSLSGRGAEAFF
j_gene: TRBJ1-5; v_gene: TRBV6-5; d_gene: TRBD1; CDR3nt: TGTGCCAGCAGTCGGGACAGGGATCAGCCCCAGCATTTT; CDR3aa: CASSRDRDQPQHF
j_gene: TRBJ1-2; v_gene: TRBV30; d_gene: NA; CDR3nt: TGTGCCTGGAGTGTACAACGGGGACTGGGTGGCTACACCTTC; CDR3aa: CAWSVQRGLGGYTF
j_gene: TRBJ1-1; v_gene: TRBV28; d_gene: NA; CDR3nt: TGTGCCAGCAGTTTGGGGGGGCGGACGACTGAAGCTTTCTTT; CDR3aa: CASSLGGRTTEAFF
j_gene: TRBJ1-5; v_gene: TRBV6-6; d_gene: TRBD1; CDR3nt: TGTGCCAGCAGCCGGACAGGGGGCAATCAGCCCCAGCATTTT; CDR3aa: CASSRTGGNQPQHF
j_gene: TRBJ2-3; v_gene: TRBV5-1; d_gene: TRBD2; CDR3nt: TGCGCCAGCAGCTTGAGCGGGGACACAGATACGCAGTATTTT; CDR3aa: CASSLSGDTDTQYF
j_gene: TRBJ2-5; v_gene: TRBV27; d_gene: TRBD2; CDR3nt: TGTGCCAGCAGTCTCCTGACTAGCGGGGGGACTTACTTC; CDR3aa: CASSLLTSGGTYF
j_gene: TRBJ1-2; v_gene: TRBV7-3; d_gene: NA; CDR3nt: TGTGCCAGCAGCTCCGATAGCTATGGCTACACCTTC; CDR3aa: CASSSDSYGYTF
j_gene: TRBJ2-3; v_gene: TRBV9; d_gene: NA; CDR3nt: TGTGCCAGCAGCGCCTTACAGACCGATACGCAGTATTTT; CDR3aa: CASSALQTDTQYF
j_gene: TRBJ2-1; v_gene: TRBV11-2; d_gene: TRBD2; CDR3nt: TGTGCCAGCAACCAACTAGCGGGGGCCTACAATGAGCAGTTCTTC; CDR3aa: CASNQLAGAYNEQFF
j_gene: TRBJ2-7; v_gene: TRBV28; d_gene: TRBD1; CDR3nt: TGTGCCAGCGCACGATATGGAGGAAGGGGCAGGGGGAACTACGAGCAGTACTTC; CDR3aa: CASARYGGRGRGNYEQYF
j_gene: TRBJ2-1; v_gene: TRBV12-5; d_gene: NA; CDR3nt: TGTGCTAGTGGTTTGCTCCTAGGCGGTCACAATGAGCAGTTCTTC; CDR3aa: CASGLLLGGHNEQFF
j_gene: TRBJ1-5; v_gene: TRBV10-2; d_gene: TRBD1; CDR3nt: TGCGCCAGCAGCGGCGGGACAGGACATCAGCCCCAGCATTTT; CDR3aa: CASSGGTGHQPQHF
j_gene: TRBJ2-1; v_gene: TRBV19; d_gene: NA; CDR3nt: TGTGCCAGTAGTGAAGGGGGGGGGAATGAGCAGTTCTTC; CDR3aa: CASSEGGGNEQFF
j_gene: TRBJ2-2; v_gene: TRBV7-6; d_gene: TRBD2; CDR3nt: TGTGCCAGCAGCTCCGGACTAGCGGGGGCTTACACCGGGGAGCTGTTTTTT; CDR3aa: CASSSGLAGAYTGELFF
j_gene: TRBJ2-4; v_gene: TRBV6-1; d_gene: TRBD2; CDR3nt: TGTGCCAGCAAGACGGGACTAGCGGGAGGCGAGTACTTC; CDR3aa: CASKTGLAGGEYF
j_gene: TRBJ2-7; v_gene: TRBV5-1; d_gene: TRBD1; CDR3nt: TGCGCCAGCAGCACGTCAGGGGGTGGTTACGAGCAGTACTTC; CDR3aa: CASSTSGGGYEQYF
j_gene: TRBJ1-2; v_gene: TRBV5-6; d_gene: TRBD1; CDR3nt: TGTGCCAGCAGCTTGGGACAGGGTAACTATGGCTACACCTTC; CDR3aa: CASSLGQGNYGYTF
j_gene: TRBJ1-1; v_gene: TRBV15; d_gene: TRBD1; CDR3nt: TGTGCCACCAGCAGAGCGTCGGGACAGGGTAACACTGAAGCTTTCTTT; CDR3aa: CATSRASGQGNTEAFF
j_gene: TRBJ1-2; v_gene: TRBV6-5; d_gene: NA; CDR3nt: TGCGCCAGCAGCAGGGAGACAGGAGCTAACTATGGCTACACCTTC; CDR3aa: CASSRETGANYGYTF
j_gene: TRBJ2-3; v_gene: TRBV4-2; d_gene: NA; CDR3nt: TGTGCCAGCAGCCAAGATCTAGATACGCAGTATTTT; CDR3aa: CASSQDLDTQYF
j_gene: TRBJ2-7; v_gene: TRBV27; d_gene: NA; CDR3nt: TGTGCCAGCAGGGGGGTGAAGGGGGGGACCTCCTACGAGCAGTACTTC; CDR3aa: CASRGVKGGTSYEQYF
j_gene: TRBJ1-4; v_gene: TRBV29-1; d_gene: NA; CDR3nt: TGCAGCGTTGAAGAGGGGGGTGAAAAACTGTTTTTT; CDR3aa: CSVEEGGEKLFF
j_gene: TRBJ1-6; v_gene: TRBV6-1; d_gene: NA; CDR3nt: TGTGCCAGCAGTGAAGTGGTTAGTCTCTATAATTCACCCCTCCACTTT; CDR3aa: CASSEVVSLYNSPLHF
j_gene: TRBJ2-1; v_gene: TRBV5-4; d_gene: TRBD2; CDR3nt: TGTGCCAGCAGCTTGACTAGCGGGTCCTACAATGAGCAGTTCTTC; CDR3aa: CASSLTSGSYNEQFF
j_gene: TRBJ1-3; v_gene: TRBV5-5; d_gene: TRBD1; CDR3nt: TGTGCCAGCAGCTCCTCCGGGACAGGGGGAAACACCATATATTTT; CDR3aa: CASSSSGTGGNTIYF
j_gene: TRBJ2-7; v_gene: TRBV1; d_gene: NA; CDR3nt: TGCACCAGCAGCCAACGCCGGGAAAACTCCTACGAGCAGTACTTC; CDR3aa: CTSSQRRENSYEQYF
j_gene: TRBJ2-7; v_gene: TRBV5-1; d_gene: TRBD2; CDR3nt: TGCGCCAGCAGCTTGACGACTAGCGGGAATTACGAGCAGTACTTC; CDR3aa: CASSLTTSGNYEQYF
j_gene: TRBJ1-1; v_gene: TRBV2; d_gene: NA; CDR3nt: TGTGCCAGCAGTGAAGCGGGGGGAGCTTTCTTT; CDR3aa: CASSEAGGAFF
j_gene: TRBJ2-5; v_gene: TRBV7-3; d_gene: NA; CDR3nt: TGTGCCAGCAGCTTAAACGGGGGGCGGGAGACCCAGTACTTC; CDR3aa: CASSLNGGRETQYF
j_gene: TRBJ2-1; v_gene: TRBV28; d_gene: NA; CDR3nt: TGTGCCAGCAGCCCTCCCCCTACTTACGAGCAGTTCTTC; CDR3aa: CASSPPPTYEQFF
j_gene: TRBJ2-7; v_gene: TRBV2; d_gene: NA; CDR3nt: TGTGCCAGCAGCCAACGGGGGGCAGGCGAGCAGTACTTC; CDR3aa: CASSQRGAGEQYF
j_gene: TRBJ2-7; v_gene: TRBV7-9; d_gene: TRBD2; CDR3nt: TGTGCCAGCAGCCCCCCCGGACTAGCGGGGATCAACAACGAGCAGTACTTC; CDR3aa: CASSPPGLAGINNEQYF
j_gene: TRBJ2-7; v_gene: TRBV6-6; d_gene: NA; CDR3nt: TGTGCCAGCAGCCTGGACAGAGCCTACGAGCAGTACTTC; CDR3aa: CASSLDRAYEQYF
j_gene: TRBJ2-2; v_gene: TRBV19; d_gene: NA; CDR3nt: TGTGCCAGCAGGGCCCTTGGGGAGCTGTTTTTT; CDR3aa: CASRALGELFF
j_gene: TRBJ2-3; v_gene: TRBV5-5; d_gene: NA; CDR3nt: TGTGCCAGCAGCTTTCAAACAGGCCGCACAGATACGCAGTATTTT; CDR3aa: CASSFQTGRTDTQYF